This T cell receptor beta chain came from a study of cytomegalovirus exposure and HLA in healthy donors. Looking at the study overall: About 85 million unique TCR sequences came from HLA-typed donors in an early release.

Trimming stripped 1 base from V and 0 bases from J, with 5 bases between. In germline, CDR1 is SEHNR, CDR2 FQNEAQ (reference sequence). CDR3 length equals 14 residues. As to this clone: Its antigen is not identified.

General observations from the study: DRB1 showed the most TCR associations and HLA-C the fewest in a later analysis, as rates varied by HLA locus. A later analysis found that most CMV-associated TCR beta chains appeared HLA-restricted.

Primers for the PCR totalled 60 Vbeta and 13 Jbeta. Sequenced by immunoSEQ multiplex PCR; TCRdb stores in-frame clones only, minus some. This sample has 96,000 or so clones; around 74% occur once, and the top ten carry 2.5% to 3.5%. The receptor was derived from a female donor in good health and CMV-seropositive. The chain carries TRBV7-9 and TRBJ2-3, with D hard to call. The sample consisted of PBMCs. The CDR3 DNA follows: TGTGCCAGCAGCTTAGGCAGTAGCACAGATACGCAGTATTTT. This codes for CASSLGSSTDTQYF. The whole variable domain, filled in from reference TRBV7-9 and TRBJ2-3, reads DTGVSQNPRHKITKRGQNVTFRCDPISEHNRLYWYRQTLGQGPEFLTYFQNEAQLEKSRLLSDRFSAERPKGSFSTLEIQRTEQGDSAMYLCASSLGSSTDTQYFGPGTRLTVL.